This T cell receptor beta chain came from a study of blood T cell repertoires in COVID-19. Study-wide background: Sources were T cells, B-cell-depleted T cells, or PBMCs; the material itself was cDNA or gDNA.

This CDR3 region has 15 residues. Germline assignment: CDR1 MNHEY and CDR2 SVGEGT. V lost 6 bases and J lost 6, with 17 bases in between. Per the original data handling: Reference gene primer amplification gave estimated nucleated cell counts. Some clones are missing from TCRdb's copy, which holds only in-frame ones; the method was immunoSEQ multiplex PCR. Clonal size and the V and J genes are those of that table, whereas D and trimming came from the DNA. The table shows about 71,000 clones, with approximately 92% occurring only once. This chain uses TRBV6-2 or TRBV6-3 with TRBJ1-4; perhaps TRBD1 as D (5 bases). Input material: peripheral blood. This TCR derives from a man aged 45 to 65 with active COVID-19. This CDR3 reads CASSSVTDHYEKLFF. The CDR3 DNA is TGTGCCAGCAGCTCCGTGACAGACCACTATGAAAAACTGTTTTTT.